This section outlines one T cell receptor beta chain sequence together with its context. Antigen: not known. V lost 5 bases and J lost 11, with 15 bases in between. There are 12 residues in the CDR3. In germline, CDR1 is MNHNS, CDR2 SASEGT. This sample stems from a study of OX40 agonist ivuxolimab in advanced cancers. Overall study results and limits: Averaging showed that CD8+ T cells had more expanded clones than CD4+ did.

Assay: immunoSEQ multiplex PCR; the TCRdb copy retains only in-frame clones and omits some. The sample carries roughly 56,000 clones, approximately 90% recorded once. The input for sequencing was CD4+ or CD8+ T cells sorted from blood, taken in a trial of the OX40 agonist ivuxolimab. The chain combines TRBV6-1 with TRBJ2-5; D is possibly TRBD2 (5 bases). The origin of this receptor is an adult with an advanced solid tumor such as melanoma, head and neck, liver or kidney cancer. CDR3 loop: CASSPQDLLQYF. The CDR3 coding sequence is TGTGCCAGCAGTCCTCAGGACTTGTTGCAGTACTTC.